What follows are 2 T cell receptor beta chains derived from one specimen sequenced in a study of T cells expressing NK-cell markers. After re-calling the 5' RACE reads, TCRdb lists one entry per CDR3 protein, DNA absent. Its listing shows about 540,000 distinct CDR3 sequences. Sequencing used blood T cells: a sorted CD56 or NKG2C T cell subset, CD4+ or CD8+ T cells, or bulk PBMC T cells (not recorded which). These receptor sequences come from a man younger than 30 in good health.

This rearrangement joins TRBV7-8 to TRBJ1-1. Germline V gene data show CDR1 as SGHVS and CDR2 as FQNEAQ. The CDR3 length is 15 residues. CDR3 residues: CASSLSGILNTEAFF.

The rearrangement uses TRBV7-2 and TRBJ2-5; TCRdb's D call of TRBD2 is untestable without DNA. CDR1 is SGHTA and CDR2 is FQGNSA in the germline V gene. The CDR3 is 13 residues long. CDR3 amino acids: CASSDLAPETQYF.